The next 22 T cell receptor beta chains were all read from a single sample in a study of identical twins. MiXCR, applied by TCRdb to the 5' RACE reads, yields one record per CDR3 protein. This repertoire shows 600,000 to 850,000 distinct CDR3 sequences, over 15% found once; its top ten account for about an eighth. The same data also went into a second study, on T cells expressing NK-cell markers.

Sequencing used PBMCs. These receptors originate from a woman aged 18 to 35 in good health.

Only a few counts were recorded for this clonotype. The chain employs TRBV7-9 and TRBJ2-1; D might be TRBD1 (6 bases). This CDR3 region has 15 residues. Per germline, CDR1 SEHNR and CDR2 FQNEAQ (reference sequence). V was cut by 5 bases and J by 4 bases, with 15 bases left in between. CDR3 bases: TGTGCCAGCAGCGTACAGGGTGGTGGGTACAATGAGCAGTTCTTC. Protein product: CASSVQGGGYNEQFF.

The chain has TRBV20-1 and TRBJ2-1; TRBD2 matches 11 bases. The germline gives CDR1 DFQATT, CDR2 SNEGSKA (reference sequence). The junction had 12 bases not matched to a gene; V was cut back by 3 bases and J by 8 bases. This CDR3 has 16 amino acids. The CDR3 DNA reads TGCAGTGCTAGTCCGCCTAGCGGGAGGCGGGCTGATGAGCAGTTCTTC. Encoded protein: CSASPPSGRRADEQFF.

This clonotype was picked up a small number of times. This chain connects TRBV5-6 to TRBJ2-1, with D hard to call. CDR1 SGHDT and CDR2 YYEEEE come from the germline V gene. V lost 4 bases to trimming and J lost 6 bases, with 8 bases between them. This CDR3 comprises 12 residues. Written as DNA, the CDR3 is TGTGCCAGCAGCCGTGATTTCAATGAGCAGTTCTTC. It translates to CASSRDFNEQFF.

In its sample, this clonotype was seen a few times. The chain recombines TRBV6-5 with TRBJ1-2; no definite D call. V lost 3 bases and J lost 5, with 13 bases in between. The CDR3 consists of 14 residues. CDR1 is MNHEY, CDR2 SVGAGI, per germline. CDR3 region: CASSYIGFAYGYTF. As DNA, the CDR3 is TGTGCCAGCAGTTATATAGGATTTGCTTATGGCTACACCTTC.

The chain has TRBV20-1 and TRBJ1-6; TRBD1 matches at 9 bases. The CDR3 extends over 14 amino acids. Germline V CDR1 and CDR2: DFQATT, SNEGSKA (reference sequence). The J segment lost 7 bases and the V segment lost 4 bases, leaving 5 bases of the junction unmatched. The CDR3: CSAILTGGNSPLHF. DNA for the CDR3: TGCAGTGCTATTCTCACAGGGGGCAATTCACCCCTCCACTTT.

In this sample, this clonotype turned up many times. V usage is TRBV11-2 and J usage is TRBJ2-1; TRBD2 matches at 11 bases. Germline V gene sequence: CDR1 SGHAT, CDR2 FQNNGV. V was clipped by 5 bases and J by 1 base; unmatched bases: 19. The CDR3 contains 21 residues. CDR3 amino acids: CASSLGRRDVAGGPSYNEQFF. The CDR3 region has the DNA TGTGCCAGCAGCCTGGGACGGCGAGATGTAGCGGGAGGGCCGTCCTACAATGAGCAGTTCTTC.

The chain has TRBV9 and TRBJ2-3; D gene uncertain. CDR1 is SGDLS, CDR2 YYNGEE, per germline. CDR3 length equals 15 residues. With 0 bases removed from V and 4 bases from J, the gap between germline ends came to 12 bases. The CDR3 nucleotides read TGTGCCAGCAGCGTAGGACCGGCGCCGGCAGATACGCAGTATTTT. Residues: CASSVGPAPADTQYF. The full variable domain, its missing parts supplied by reference TRBV9 and TRBJ2-3, is DSGVTQTPKHLITATGQRVTLRCSPRSGDLSVYWYQQSLDQGLQFLIQYYNGEERAKGNILERFSAQQFPDLHSELNLSSLELGDSALYFCASSVGPAPADTQYFGPGTRLTVL.

This rearrangement joins TRBV20-1 to TRBJ1-1; the D gene is possibly TRBD1 (6 bases). V lost 5 bases and J 5 bases, leaving 9 bases between the germline ends. The CDR3 is 11 amino acids. From germline, CDR1 is DFQATT and CDR2 SNEGSKA (reference sequence). CDR3 in DNA: TGCAGTGCTGCCCAGGGGACTGAAGCTTTCTTT. Translating gives CSAAQGTEAFF.

The chain recombines TRBV27 with TRBJ2-5; 11 nucleotides line up with TRBD2. CDR1 is MNHEY and CDR2 is SMNVEV in the germline V gene (reference sequence). The CDR3 sequence is 14 residues long. V lost 6 bases to trimming and J lost 4 bases; unmatched junction nucleotides: 4. The CDR3 DNA reads TGTGCCAGCAGGGGCCTAGCGGGAGGAGAGACCCAGTACTTC. This codes for CASRGLAGGETQYF.

The rearrangement joins TRBV7-9 to TRBJ2-3; TRBD2 matches at 8 bases. The CDR3 runs 15 residues. Per the germline V gene, CDR1 is SEHNR and CDR2 is FQNEAQ (reference sequence). Trimming removed 5 bases from V and 7 bases from J; junction bases left unmatched: 11. As DNA, the CDR3 is TGTGCCAGCAGCCCCCCTCGGGGGGGTTTGTATACGCAGTATTTT. It codes for CASSPPRGGLYTQYF.

V gene TRBV2 combines with J gene TRBJ2-2, with D perhaps TRBD1 (6 bases). V was trimmed by 4 bases and J by 3 bases, leaving 15 bases between them. CDR1 is SNHLY, CDR2 FYNNEI, per germline. The CDR3 runs 16 residues. CDR3 amino acids: CASSAYRATDTGELFF. CDR3 nucleotides: TGTGCCAGCAGTGCCTACAGGGCAACCGACACCGGGGAGCTGTTTTTT.

This clonotype has more than one count but fewer than ten. The CDR3 protein is CSAPAGAENTGELFF. The DNA for the CDR3 is TGCAGTGCCCCAGCCGGAGCGGAGAACACCGGGGAGCTGTTTTTT. The rearrangement links TRBV20-1 to TRBJ2-2; TRBD2 is a possible D gene (5 bases). The V gene lost 6 bases and the J gene lost 1 base, with 15 bases spanning the gap. The germline CDR1 and CDR2 sequences are DFQATT and SNEGSKA (reference sequence). The CDR3 is 15 amino acids.

The chain employs TRBV6-2 or TRBV6-3 and TRBJ2-7, with 10 bases that match TRBD1. This CDR3 has 17 residues. Germline V gene lookup returns CDR1 MNHEY and CDR2 SVGEGT. J lost 3 bases, V lost 6 bases, and 14 bases had no gene match. This CDR3 reads CASSLSPSGQGRYEQYF. In nucleotides, the CDR3 is TGTGCCAGCAGCCTTAGCCCGTCGGGACAGGGGCGCTACGAGCAGTACTTC.

This clonotype was picked up a small number of times. This chain uses TRBV5-1 with TRBJ2-2; TRBD2 aligns across 8 bases. Germline V gene lookup returns CDR1 SGHRS and CDR2 YFSETQ. J was trimmed by 3 bases and V by 3 bases; bases with no gene match: 4. This CDR3 spans 15 amino acids. CDR3 nucleotide sequence: TGCGCCAGCAGCTACCGGGGGGGGCACACCGGGGAGCTGTTTTTT. Its translation is CASSYRGGHTGELFF.

V is TRBV7-6 and J is TRBJ2-1, with TRBD1 matching over 12 bases. Germline-derived CDR1 and CDR2 are SGHVS and FNYEAQ. V dropped 5 bases and J dropped 5; count of bases not matched to a gene: 10. The CDR3 has 17 residues. CDR3 in amino acids: CASSQPGTGGANNEQFF. The CDR3 DNA sequence: TGTGCCAGCAGCCAACCCGGGACAGGGGGCGCTAACAATGAGCAGTTCTTC.

V is TRBV5-5 and J is TRBJ2-7; 8 nucleotides line up with TRBD2. Germline V gene data show CDR1 as SGHKS and CDR2 as YYEKEE (reference sequence). Germline trimming cut 2 bases from V and 6 bases from J; bases unmatched to any gene: 7. CDR3 length: 14 residues. The DNA of the CDR3 is TGTGCCAGCAGCTTCGCGGGAGGTAGTTCCGAGCAGTACTTC. Encoded protein: CASSFAGGSSEQYF.

The sample holds a few counts of this clonotype. The chain carries TRBV5-1 and TRBJ2-7; 7 bases map to TRBD2. CDR3 size: 14 residues. V was clipped by 3 bases and J by 3 bases; unmatched bases: 6. CDR1 SGHRS and CDR2 YFSETQ come from the germline V gene. This CDR3 reads CASSWSREVYEQYF. CDR3 sequence (DNA): TGCGCCAGCAGCTGGAGCCGGGAGGTCTACGAGCAGTACTTC.

The chain is built from TRBV5-1 and TRBJ2-1; D is perhaps TRBD2 (6 bases). Trimming removed 0 bases from V and 5 bases from J, with 21 bases in between. Germline V CDR1 and CDR2: SGHRS, YFSETQ. CDR3 size: 18 residues. CDR3 in DNA: TGCGCCAGCAGCTTGGCCCCCCACACGGAGCGGGCCAACAATGAGCAGTTCTTC. This sequence encodes CASSLAPHTERANNEQFF.

This clonotype has just a few counts. This chain joins TRBV20-1 and TRBJ2-7; tentative D call: TRBD1 (6 bases). The CDR3 runs to 13 residues. Germline values: CDR1 DFQATT, CDR2 SNEGSKA (reference sequence). V lost 0 bases and J lost 3, with 9 bases in between. The CDR3 region has the DNA TGCAGTGCTAGAGATGACAGGCTCTACGAGCAGTACTTC. Protein: CSARDDRLYEQYF.

There are a few counts of this clonotype. The chain combines TRBV20-1 with TRBJ2-2; 7 positions agree with TRBD1. V lost 0 bases and J lost 8; bases outside the gene matches: 3. CDR1 DFQATT and CDR2 SNEGSKA come from the germline V gene (reference sequence). The CDR3 has 13 residues. This CDR3 is CSARDHRGGELFF. CDR3 DNA: TGCAGTGCTAGAGATCACAGGGGAGGGGAGCTGTTTTTT.

This clonotype was detected a few times. The V gene is TRBV5-5, the J gene TRBJ2-1; 15 bases line up with TRBD2. The CDR3 is 16 amino acids. Germline CDR1 and CDR2: SGHKS and YYEKEE (reference sequence). V lost 0 bases, J lost 7 bases, and 2 bases stayed unmatched. The CDR3 region is CASSLGTSGRVNEQFF. For the CDR3, the DNA is TGTGCCAGCAGCTTGGGGACTAGCGGGAGGGTAAATGAGCAGTTCTTC.

The table lists this clonotype with a few counts. The chain combines TRBV3-1 with TRBJ1-5; D is uncertain. The germline V gene has CDR1 LGHDT and CDR2 YNNKEL (reference sequence). Trimming removed 4 bases from V and 2 bases from J, with 9 bases in between. The length of the CDR3 is 14 residues. This CDR3 is CASSLYMGNQPQHF. The CDR3 coding sequence is TGTGCCAGCAGCCTTTACATGGGCAATCAGCCCCAGCATTTT.